The 13 T cell receptor beta chains in this list originate from one sample, sequenced in a study of cytomegalovirus exposure and HLA in healthy donors. Primers: 60 Vbeta forward and 13 Jbeta reverse. Generated by immunoSEQ multiplex PCR, the TCRdb table keeps only in-frame clones and is missing some. The sample includes approximately 120,000 clones, approximately 80% seen only once; the top ten take 12%. The sample consisted of PBMCs. These TCRs come from a woman between 40 and 55 years old in good health and CMV-seropositive.

The V and J genes are TRBV5-6 and TRBJ1-5; D gene ambiguous. The V end was cut by 2 bases, the J end by 0 bases, with 9 bases between. Germline V gene lookup returns CDR1 SGHDT and CDR2 YYEEEE. The CDR3 consists of 15 residues. CDR3 residues: CASSLQLGSNQPQHF. Here the CDR3 DNA reads TGTGCCAGCAGCTTACAGCTGGGTAGCAATCAGCCCCAGCATTTT.

The chain has TRBV19 and TRBJ1-1; 7 bases are shared with TRBD1. V was pared by 10 bases and J by 10 bases, with 9 bases of the junction left unmatched. Germline values: CDR1 LNHDA, CDR2 SQIVND (reference sequence). The CDR3 contains 11 residues. CDR3 protein: CAIADRQRAFF. DNA of the CDR3: TGTGCCATTGCGGACAGGCAAAGAGCTTTCTTT.

The J gene is TRBJ1-5, the V gene TRBV5-5; D is possibly TRBD1 (5 bases). This CDR3 has 14 residues. V lost 3 bases to trimming and J lost 7 bases, with 14 bases between them. The germline CDR1 and CDR2 sequences are SGHKS and YYEKEE (reference sequence). Here the CDR3 reads CASSSDGGDQPQHF. The CDR3 coding sequence is TGTGCCAGCAGCTCCGATGGGGGGGACCAGCCCCAGCATTTT. Together with reference TRBV5-5 and TRBJ1-5, the CDR3 gives the full variable domain: DAGVTQSPTHLIKTRGQQVTLRCSPISGHKSVSWYQQVLGQGPQFIFQYYEKEERGRGNFPDRFSARQFPNYSSELNVNALLLGDSALYLCASSSDGGDQPQHFGDGTRLSIL.

The chain is built from TRBV5-8 and TRBJ1-5; perhaps TRBD1 as D (5 bases). The germline CDR1 and CDR2 sequences are SGHTS and YDEGEE. This CDR3 spans 14 amino acids. V lost 4 bases to trimming and J lost 3 bases, with 11 bases between them. The CDR3 sequence is CASSTYRYNQPQHF. The CDR3 DNA sequence: TGTGCCAGCAGCACTTACAGGTACAATCAGCCCCAGCATTTT.

The chain employs TRBV25-1 and TRBJ2-7; 7 bases line up with TRBD2. The V segment lost 3 bases and the J segment 5 bases; nucleotides outside the gene matches: 7. From germline, CDR1 is MGHDK and CDR2 SYGVNS. The length of the CDR3 is 14 residues. The CDR3 region has the DNA TGTGCCAGCAGTGACCTGGGACTAACCGACGAGCAGTACTTC. Translating it yields CASSDLGLTDEQYF.

Here the CDR3 reads CAWSAGGGHEAFF. CDR3 DNA: TGTGCCTGGAGTGCGGGGGGCGGACATGAAGCTTTCTTT. The V gene is TRBV30, the J gene TRBJ1-1, with D perhaps TRBD1 (6 bases). CDR1 is GTSNPN, CDR2 SVGIG, per germline (reference sequence). Trimming pared 1 base from V and 7 bases from J, leaving 13 bases between. This CDR3 is built from 13 residues.

The rearrangement joins TRBV19 to TRBJ1-5; D not certain. The V end lost 2 bases, the J end lost 2 bases, and 7 bases lay between the germline ends. The germline V gene has CDR1 LNHDA and CDR2 SQIVND (reference sequence). The CDR3 consists of 14 residues. The CDR3 is CASSIRDGNQPQHF. The CDR3 bases are TGTGCCAGTAGTATAAGAGATGGCAATCAGCCCCAGCATTTT. Using reference TRBV19 and TRBJ1-5 for the parts outside the CDR3, the full variable domain is DGGITQSPKYLFRKEGQNVTLSCEQNLNHDAMYWYRQDPGQGLRLIYYSQIVNDFQKGDIAEGYSVSREKKESFPLTVTSAQKNPTAFYLCASSIRDGNQPQHFGDGTRLSIL.

The chain has TRBV2 and TRBJ2-1; 11 bases fit TRBD1. CDR3 length: 15 amino acids. V lost 6 bases to trimming and J lost 7 bases; unmatched junction nucleotides: 8. Germline-derived CDR1 and CDR2 are SNHLY and FYNNEI. Here the CDR3 DNA reads TGTGCCAGCAGATGGACAGGGGGCGTGAGTAATGAGCAGTTCTTC. This codes for CASRWTGGVSNEQFF. Drawing the rest from reference TRBV2 and TRBJ2-1, the complete variable domain is EPEVTQTPSHQVTQMGQEVILRCVPISNHLYFYWYRQILGQKVEFLVSFYNNEISEKSEIFDDQFSVERPDGSNFTLKIRSTKLEDSAMYFCASRWTGGVSNEQFFGPGTRLTVL.

The J gene is TRBJ1-1, the V gene TRBV5-4, with a weak D call TRBD1 (5 bases). Trimming cost V 0 bases and J 3 bases, with 12 bases left between them. CDR1 and CDR2 from the germline V gene are SGHNT and YYREEE (reference sequence). CDR3 length: 15 amino acids. The DNA for the CDR3 is TGTGCCAGCAGCTTGGGTAGGGGCGTAGACACTGAAGCTTTCTTT. It yields the protein CASSLGRGVDTEAFF.

This clone has only a few counts. The CDR3 DNA reads TGTGCCAGCGCCTTACGGGGAGCCTACGAGCAGTACTTC. This gives the protein CASALRGAYEQYF. The chain employs TRBV27 and TRBJ2-7, with D perhaps TRBD2 (5 bases). Germline CDR1 MNHEY, CDR2 SMNVEV (reference sequence). This CDR3 spans 13 amino acids. Deletions cut 8 bases from V and 2 bases from J, with 13 bases between.

V gene TRBV18 combines with J gene TRBJ1-3, with D perhaps TRBD1 (5 bases). The CDR3 contains 16 residues. Germline lookup yields CDR1 KGHSH and CDR2 LQKENI. V shed 2 bases and J shed 2 bases, with 13 bases lying between them. CDR3 region: CASSPGGFGAGNTIYF. The CDR3 bases are TGTGCCAGCTCACCAGGGGGGTTCGGCGCTGGAAACACCATATATTTT.

This chain joins TRBV2 and TRBJ1-6; the D is unclear. Looked up from germline, CDR1 is SNHLY and CDR2 is FYNNEI. This CDR3 is built from 14 residues. Between the trimmed V and J ends, which lost 8 bases and 9 bases, there was a span of 17 bases. CDR3: CASGGPPESSPLHF. In nucleotides, the CDR3 is TGTGCCAGCGGAGGTCCCCCGGAGAGTTCACCCCTCCACTTT.

V and J are TRBV5-4 and TRBJ2-7, with D possibly TRBD1 on 5 matching bases. The germline V and J ends were trimmed by 3 bases and 3 bases, with 13 bases remaining between them. CDR1 is SGHNT and CDR2 is YYREEE in the germline V gene (reference sequence). The CDR3 covers 14 residues. CDR3 sequence reads: CASSSDTGFYEQYF. For the CDR3, the DNA is TGTGCCAGCAGCTCCGACACAGGTTTCTACGAGCAGTACTTC.